This T cell receptor (beta chain) derives from a study of blood T cell repertoires in COVID-19. The overall study: PBMCs, B-cell-depleted T cells, or T cells were the source of the cDNA or gDNA that made up the material.

How the authors handled the data: Amplification from reference gene primers served as the basis for estimated nucleated cell counts. Data came from immunoSEQ multiplex PCR; TCRdb stores just in-frame clones and leaves some out. The V and J calls and clone size come from that table; D and trimming were worked out from the DNA. The sample has some 150,000 clones; 87% are singletons. Per the germline V gene, CDR1 is MNHEY and CDR2 is SVGEGT. Germline trimming cut 1 base from V and 1 base from J; bases unmatched to any gene: 13. The CDR3 spans 19 residues. The genes are TRBV6-2 or TRBV6-3 and TRBJ1-1; 9 bases line up with TRBD1. The sequence derives from a young man with active or convalescent COVID-19. The sequenced sample consisted of peripheral blood. In DNA form, the CDR3 reads TGTGCCAGCAGTTACTGGGGGGGGACAGGGATGTCTGCGAACACTGAAGCTTTCTTT. Translation: CASSYWGGTGMSANTEAFF.